One and the same sample provided the 27 T cell receptor beta chains below, sequenced in a study of cytomegalovirus exposure and HLA in healthy donors. In the PCR, 60 Vbeta and 13 Jbeta primers were used. The protocol was immunoSEQ multiplex PCR, while the TCRdb copy is restricted to in-frame clones and leaves out a portion. The sample lists about 200,000 clones; more than 75% were seen once. The sample comprised PBMCs. The source of these receptors is a woman aged 40 to 49 in good health and CMV-seronegative.

The chain joins TRBV9 to TRBJ2-6; tentatively, D is TRBD1 (5 bases). The CDR3 has 16 residues. Germline V lookup: CDR1 SGDLS, CDR2 YYNGEE. V was pared by 2 bases and J by 2 bases, with 11 bases between. CDR3 in DNA: TGTGCCAGCAGCGTGAACAAGGGGACTGGGGCCAACGTCCTGACTTTC. Amino acids: CASSVNKGTGANVLTF.

This chain links TRBV9 with TRBJ1-1; the D gene is possibly TRBD1 (6 bases). V lost 3 bases, J lost 6 bases, and 18 bases lay in between. CDR3 length equals 15 residues. CDR1 and CDR2 (germline): SGDLS, YYNGEE. The CDR3 here is CASSAHTGLEAEAFF. CDR3 coding DNA: TGTGCCAGCAGCGCCCACACAGGGTTGGAGGCTGAAGCTTTCTTT. The whole variable domain, remainder taken from reference TRBV9 and TRBJ1-1, is DSGVTQTPKHLITATGQRVTLRCSPRSGDLSVYWYQQSLDQGLQFLIQYYNGEERAKGNILERFSAQQFPDLHSELNLSSLELGDSALYFCASSAHTGLEAEAFFGQGTRLTVV.

The chain carries TRBV7-9 and TRBJ2-5; possibly TRBD2 for D (7 bases). The J call is uncertain, as TRBJ2-7 better fits the DNA end. This CDR3 spans 17 amino acids. Per germline, CDR1 SEHNR and CDR2 FQNEAQ (reference sequence). In DNA form, the CDR3 reads TGTGCCAGCAGCCGGTGGGGGGGGGCTAGTACCTCCTACGAGCAGTACTTC. Its translation: CASSRWGGASTSYEQYF.

This clone occurred once. The chain combines TRBV29-1 with TRBJ2-7; no reliable D call. CDR1 and CDR2 from the germline V gene are SQVTM and ANQGSEA. The CDR3 loop spans 11 amino acids. V lost 4 bases and J 0 bases, leaving 4 bases between the germline ends. The CDR3 DNA reads as TGCAGCGTTGTGAGCTCCTACGAGCAGTACTTC. Its protein product is CSVVSSYEQYF.

V gene TRBV5-6 combines with J gene TRBJ2-5; D possibly corresponds to TRBD2 (7 bases). Germline V gene lookup returns CDR1 SGHDT and CDR2 YYEEEE. V gave up 3 bases and J gave up 5 bases, with 17 bases separating them. The CDR3 runs to 15 residues. The CDR3 DNA sequence: TGTGCCAGCAGCTCCATGGGGGGGCGAGGGGAGACCCAGTACTTC. It codes for CASSSMGGRGETQYF.

The V call is TRBV19, the J call TRBJ2-1; the D is unclear. This CDR3 is built from 15 residues. V gave up 5 bases and J gave up 3 bases, with 14 bases separating them. Germline assignment: CDR1 LNHDA and CDR2 SQIVND (reference sequence). CDR3 coding DNA: TGTGCCAGTAGTTGGGCTACACGTGGCTACAATGAGCAGTTCTTC. Amino acids: CASSWATRGYNEQFF. Full variable domain (remainder filled in from reference TRBV19 and TRBJ2-1): DGGITQSPKYLFRKEGQNVTLSCEQNLNHDAMYWYRQDPGQGLRLIYYSQIVNDFQKGDIAEGYSVSREKKESFPLTVTSAQKNPTAFYLCASSWATRGYNEQFFGPGTRLTVL.

This clone was detected once. The J gene is TRBJ2-7, the V gene TRBV27, with 8 bases fitting TRBD2. With 5 bases clipped from V and 2 bases from J, the junction kept 5 bases outside the gene matches. The CDR3 totals 14 residues. Germline assignment: CDR1 MNHEY and CDR2 SMNVEV (reference sequence). The CDR3 coding sequence is TGTGCCAGCAGTCTGGTCGGGGGGGCCTACGAGCAGTACTTC. This codes for CASSLVGGAYEQYF.

The chain couples TRBV19 to TRBJ2-2; 9 bases agree with TRBD2. V shed 0 bases, J shed 5 bases, and the junction held 4 bases outside the gene matches. Germline CDR1 LNHDA, CDR2 SQIVND (reference sequence). The CDR3 is 16 residues long. This CDR3 is CASSIDGGRGTGELFF. CDR3 in DNA: TGTGCCAGTAGTATAGATGGCGGGAGGGGGACCGGGGAGCTGTTTTTT.

Comments on this clone: Distinct nucleotide sequences in the sample also encode this CDR3. The V call is TRBV30, the J call TRBJ1-1, with a weak D call TRBD1 (6 bases). The V end lost 0 bases, the J end lost 0 bases, and 8 bases lay between the germline ends. CDR1 is GTSNPN, CDR2 SVGIG, per germline (reference sequence). The CDR3 has 14 amino acids. In DNA, the CDR3 is TGTGCCTGGAGTGTAGGACAGATGAACACTGAAGCTTTCTTT. It translates to CAWSVGQMNTEAFF. Together with reference TRBV30 and TRBJ1-1, the CDR3 gives the full variable domain: SQTIHQWPATLVQPVGSPLSLECTVEGTSNPNLYWYRQAAGRGLQLLFYSVGIGQISSEVPQNLSASRPQDRQFILSSKKLLLSDSGFYLCAWSVGQMNTEAFFGQGTRLTVV.

The CDR3 nucleotides read TGTGCCAGCAGCTCGGACCGGGAGGCCTTCTATGGCTACACCTTC. Protein: CASSSDREAFYGYTF. The gene calls are TRBV27 and TRBJ1-2; D is unresolved. CDR3 length: 15 residues. Germline CDR1 is MNHEY and CDR2 is SMNVEV (reference sequence). Trimming removed 6 bases from V and 4 bases from J, with 18 bases in between.

This clone turned up a few times. The rearrangement joins TRBV27 to TRBJ1-2; TRBD1 matches at 9 bases. The J segment lost 8 bases and the V segment lost 0 bases, leaving 10 bases of the junction unmatched. The length of the CDR3 is 16 residues. Germline V gives CDR1 MNHEY, CDR2 SMNVEV (reference sequence). CDR3 sequence: CASSLSFGQGFGGYTF. The CDR3 region has the DNA TGTGCCAGCAGTTTATCCTTCGGACAGGGGTTTGGGGGCTACACCTTC.

V and J are TRBV27 and TRBJ2-7; 8 bases agree with TRBD1. The germline gives CDR1 MNHEY, CDR2 SMNVEV (reference sequence). The CDR3 is 15 residues long. V trimming: 6 bases; J trimming: 5 bases; junction bases outside the gene matches: 12. The CDR3: CASRVNRGTLNEQYF. The CDR3 region has the DNA TGTGCCAGCAGGGTCAACAGGGGGACCCTTAACGAGCAGTACTTC.

The chain combines TRBV15 with TRBJ2-1, with unresolved D. V gave up 8 bases and J gave up 0 bases, with 14 bases separating them. The CDR3 length is 15 residues. The germline gives CDR1 LNHNV, CDR2 YYDKDF (reference sequence). CDR3 sequence (DNA): TGTGCCACCGCGAGGCAGAGGAGCTCCTACAATGAGCAGTTCTTC. The encoded protein is CATARQRSSYNEQFF.

On this clone: The junction shows a germline mismatch at one end, possibly a read error. V gene TRBV29-1 combines with J gene TRBJ2-7; TRBD2 might be the D (6 bases). This CDR3 region has 12 residues. Per the germline V gene, CDR1 is SQVTM and CDR2 is ANQGSEA. The DNA for the CDR3 is TGCAGCGCTGAAACAACCGGGGGTGAGCAGTACTTC. It translates to CSAETTGGEQYF.

This chain joins TRBV5-3 and TRBJ2-6, with D hard to call. TRBV5-3 is classed as an ORF, of uncertain function. The CDR3 is 15 amino acids. V lost 8 bases and J lost 0, with 12 bases in between. CDR3 coding DNA: TGTGCCAGCAAATCATGGGCCTCTGGGGCCAACGTCCTGACTTTC. Protein product: CASKSWASGANVLTF.

This clone was counted a single time. The chain couples TRBV7-9 to TRBJ1-2; 11 positions match TRBD1. V lost 4 bases and J lost 8; bases outside the gene matches: 6. Germline CDR1 reads SEHNR; CDR2 reads FQNEAQ (reference sequence). This CDR3 contains 14 residues. The CDR3 DNA reads TGTGCCAGCAGCTACGGACAGGGGGCTGGCGGCTACACCTTC. It codes for CASSYGQGAGGYTF.

The V call is TRBV18, the J call TRBJ1-1; 8 positions agree with TRBD1. Germline trimming cut 2 bases from V and 4 bases from J; bases unmatched to any gene: 12. From germline, CDR1 is KGHSH and CDR2 LQKENI. This CDR3 has 17 residues. The CDR3 DNA reads TGTGCCAGCTCACCAGATTACCAGGGGGCTGTGGCCACTGAAGCTTTCTTT. As protein: CASSPDYQGAVATEAFF. Complete variable domain (other parts from reference TRBV18 and TRBJ1-1): NAGVMQNPRHLVRRRGQEARLRCSPMKGHSHVYWYRQLPEEGLKFMVYLQKENIIDESGMPKERFSAEFPKEGPSILRIQQVVRGDSAAYFCASSPDYQGAVATEAFFGQGTRLTVV.

The V and J genes are TRBV5-1 and TRBJ2-7; 8 nucleotides align to TRBD2. The CDR3 extends over 15 amino acids. Germline V lookup: CDR1 SGHRS, CDR2 YFSETQ. The ends lost 1 base at V and 2 bases at J; junction bases unmatched: 5. CDR3 loop: CASSLSLADTYEQYF. The CDR3 DNA sequence: TGCGCCAGCAGCTTGTCACTAGCGGACACCTACGAGCAGTACTTC. Combining the CDR3 with reference TRBV5-1 and TRBJ2-7 gives the whole variable domain KAGVTQTPRYLIKTRGQQVTLSCSPISGHRSVSWYQQTPGQGLQFLFEYFSETQRNKGNFPGRFSGRQFSNSRSEMNVSTLELGDSALYLCASSLSLADTYEQYFGPGTRLTVT.

The chain uses TRBV28 and TRBJ1-5; no clear D. The length of the CDR3 is 13 residues. V shed 6 bases and J shed 0 bases, with 6 bases lying between them. CDR1 and CDR2 (germline): MDHEN, SYDVKM. CDR3 nucleotides: TGTGCCAGCAGCGAGAATAGCAATCAGCCCCAGCATTTT. Its translation is CASSENSNQPQHF. Supplemented by reference TRBV28 and TRBJ1-5, the full variable domain reads DVKVTQSSRYLVKRTGEKVFLECVQDMDHENMFWYRQDPGLGLRLIYFSYDVKMKEKGDIPEGYSVSREKKERFSLILESASTNQTSMYLCASSENSNQPQHFGDGTRLSIL.

This clone has only a few counts. The CDR3 does not end in the conserved phenylalanine or tryptophan, so this is likely a read error. Because the CDR3's place on the DNA is in doubt, the DNA is left out and the CDR3 is given as listed by TCRdb. The V gene is TRBV2, the J gene TRBJ1-1; TRBD1, the table's D call, lacks a check against the DNA. Per the germline V gene, CDR1 is SNHLY and CDR2 is FYNNEI. The length of the CDR3 is 12 amino acids, counting both ends. This CDR3 reads CASSERGTVNRL.

The chain uses TRBV28 and TRBJ1-6, with D unresolved. The length of the CDR3 is 13 residues. The V and J ends lost 3 bases and 11 bases respectively, with 11 bases between them. Per the germline V gene, CDR1 is MDHEN and CDR2 is SYDVKM. This CDR3 reads CASSFAGWAPLHF. CDR3 DNA sequence: TGTGCCAGCAGTTTTGCGGGTTGGGCACCCCTCCACTTT. Full variable domain (rest looked up from reference TRBV28 and TRBJ1-6): DVKVTQSSRYLVKRTGEKVFLECVQDMDHENMFWYRQDPGLGLRLIYFSYDVKMKEKGDIPEGYSVSREKKERFSLILESASTNQTSMYLCASSFAGWAPLHFGNGTRLTVT.

This clone has a handful of counts. The chain uses TRBV29-1 and TRBJ1-3; TRBD1 aligns across 10 bases. The J segment lost 2 bases and the V segment lost 6 bases, leaving 4 bases of the junction unmatched. The CDR3 has 14 residues. CDR1 is SQVTM and CDR2 is ANQGSEA in the germline V gene. The chain's CDR3 is CSVYGQGAGNTIYF. DNA for the CDR3: TGCAGCGTATACGGACAGGGGGCTGGAAACACCATATATTTT.

The chain is built from TRBV10-2 and TRBJ1-1; D is unresolved. Looked up from germline, CDR1 is WSHSY and CDR2 is SAAADI. V dropped 7 bases and J dropped 4 bases, with 19 bases sitting between them. The CDR3 runs to 15 residues. CDR3: CASNSGGRVFTEAFF. CDR3 sequence (DNA): TGCGCCAGCAATAGCGGTGGCAGAGTCTTCACTGAAGCTTTCTTT.

To note about this clone: The sample holds other DNA sequences that translate to the same CDR3. The chain employs TRBV5-1 and TRBJ1-5, with 10 bases that match TRBD1. Trimming took 5 bases from V and 2 from J; bases not matched to a gene: 4. The CDR3 sequence is 15 residues long. From germline, CDR1 is SGHRS and CDR2 YFSETQ. CDR3 amino acids: CASSFGTGGNQPQHF. The CDR3, as DNA: TGCGCCAGCAGTTTTGGGACAGGGGGCAATCAGCCCCAGCATTTT.

The rearrangement uses TRBV28 and TRBJ1-3; D is undetermined. The V and J ends lost 5 bases and 4 bases respectively, with 6 bases between them. The CDR3 is 12 residues long. Per the germline V gene, CDR1 is MDHEN and CDR2 is SYDVKM. This chain's CDR3 is CASSVTGNTIYF. CDR3 in DNA: TGTGCCAGCAGTGTGACAGGAAACACCATATATTTT.

V gene TRBV5-1 combines with J gene TRBJ1-1; no definite D call. V was pared by 3 bases and J by 3 bases, with 12 bases between. This CDR3 is 14 amino acids long. Germline CDR1 reads SGHRS; CDR2 reads YFSETQ. The CDR3 is CASSSGSRDTEAFF. The DNA of the CDR3 is TGCGCCAGCAGCTCGGGGAGTCGGGACACTGAAGCTTTCTTT.

V usage is TRBV30 and J usage is TRBJ2-5; weak D call: TRBD1 (5 bases). Germline CDR1 and CDR2: GTSNPN and SVGIG (reference sequence). Trimming shortened V by 0 bases and J by 1 base, and 6 bases separated the two germline ends. The CDR3 length is 13 residues. DNA for the CDR3: TGTGCCTGGAGTGTAGACAGCCAAGAGACCCAGTACTTC. This encodes CAWSVDSQETQYF. The whole variable domain, remainder taken from reference TRBV30 and TRBJ2-5, is SQTIHQWPATLVQPVGSPLSLECTVEGTSNPNLYWYRQAAGRGLQLLFYSVGIGQISSEVPQNLSASRPQDRQFILSSKKLLLSDSGFYLCAWSVDSQETQYFGPGTRLLVL.